Each of the 3 T cell receptor beta chains below was sequenced from the same sample in a study of T cell repertoires in cytomegalovirus infection. Their cognate antigens are unknown. From the reads, TCRdb called clonotypes with MiXCR, one entry per CDR3 protein. The sample yields 830,000 or so distinct CDR3 sequences, around a third seen once. Source: cultured CD8+ T cells from PBMCs, taken from culture after CMV antigen stimulation. The receptors stem from a human donor in good health (CMV status not recorded). Some clones in this sample may be carry-over from other donors' samples.

In this sample, this clonotype turned up many times. Its ends do not fully match the called genes, so a read error is possible. The chain combines TRBV12-3 or TRBV12-4 with TRBJ2-2; D is unclear. This CDR3 is built from 12 residues. CDR3 sequence (DNA): TGTGCCAGCAGCTTAGGCACCGGGGAGCTGTTTTTT. Translating it yields CASSLGTGELFF.

The CDR3 loop reads CASSLPSDEEQFF. CDR3 nucleotides: TGTGCCAGCAGCCTCCCCAGTGATGAGGAGCAGTTCTTC. The chain joins TRBV7-3 to TRBJ2-1; no firm D call. There are 13 residues in the CDR3. V lost 5 bases and J 10 bases, leaving 15 bases between the germline ends. Per the germline V gene, CDR1 is SGHTA and CDR2 is FQGTGA.

J is TRBJ1-5 and V is TRBV2, with D possibly matching TRBD1 (5 bases). V was pared by 6 bases and J by 1 base, with 13 bases between. Germline values: CDR1 SNHLY, CDR2 FYNNEI. This CDR3 contains 15 residues. The CDR3 here is CASRRQINSNQPQHF. CDR3 in DNA: TGTGCCAGCAGGCGACAGATAAACAGCAATCAGCCCCAGCATTTT.